A selection of T cell receptor beta chains follows, all from one sample in a study of cytomegalovirus exposure and HLA in healthy donors. Assay used: immunoSEQ multiplex PCR; TCRdb lists only in-frame clones, some missing. This sample has roughly 60,000 clones; 90% to 97% occur once, and the top ten carry roughly 1.2%. The sample comprised PBMCs. These TCRs come from a woman aged 18-30 years in good health and CMV-seronegative. Both conserved end residues are part of each CDR3. The D gene is left open where the match is weak. Part of the rows lack a size; the others show once, few, many or a class for expanded clones.

TRBV7-8	TRBJ1-4	NA	NA	TGTGCCAGCAGCTTAGTCCGGGGAGCAAAACTGTTTTTT	CASSLVRGAKLFF
TRBV19	TRBJ1-1	TRBD1	NA	TGTGCCAGTAGGCGACAGGGGCTGAACACTGAAGCTTTCTTT	CASRRQGLNTEAFF
TRBV5-1	TRBJ2-5	NA	NA	TGCGCCAGCAGCCCCCCCAGGGTCACCGACATCGGGGAGACCCAGTACTTC	CASSPPRVTDIGETQYF
TRBV11-2	TRBJ2-5	TRBD2	NA	TGTGCCAGCAGCTTACGGCCCCTAGCGGGGCCCCAGGAGACCCAGTACTTC	CASSLRPLAGPQETQYF
TRBV5-5	TRBJ2-3	TRBD1	NA	TGTGCCAGCAGCTTGGGCGGGACAGGATGGGCAGATACGCAGTATTTT	CASSLGGTGWADTQYF
TRBV19	TRBJ2-1	NA	NA	TGTGCCAGTAGTACGGACACCAGACAGTGGTCAGAGCAGTTCTTC	CASSTDTRQWSEQFF
TRBV27	TRBJ2-2	TRBD2	few	TGTGCCAGCAGTCCCTGGACTAGCGGGAACACCGGGGAGCTGTTTTTT	CASSPWTSGNTGELFF
TRBV7-2	TRBJ2-5	TRBD2	NA	TGTGCCAGCAGCCCCGTGGTAGCGGGAGTGGAGACCCAGTACTTC	CASSPVVAGVETQYF
TRBV5-4	TRBJ2-5	TRBD2	NA	TGTGCCAGCACCCAGAGCGGGAGAGGGATAGCTGAGACCCAGTACTTC	CASTQSGRGIAETQYF
TRBV15	TRBJ1-2	NA	NA	TGTGCCACCAGCAGAGCCGCCCGGGAACCCTATGGCTACACCTTC	CATSRAAREPYGYTF
TRBV6-5	TRBJ2-7	TRBD2	NA	TGTGCCTCCAGGCAGCGGGGGCCCTCCTACGAGCAGTACTTC	CASRQRGPSYEQYF
TRBV28	TRBJ1-3	NA	NA	TGTGCCAGCAGTTTAGGTTCGGCCGGGTGGAGCTCTGGAAACACCATATATTTT	CASSLGSAGWSSGNTIYF
TRBV12-5	TRBJ2-5	NA	NA	TGTGCTAGTGGCCAACAGGGTGGGGAGACCCAGTACTTC	CASGQQGGETQYF
TRBV5-1	TRBJ1-2	TRBD1	once	TGCGCCAGCAGCTTGCGGTTGGGACAGGGAGGCTGGGGCTACACCTTC	CASSLRLGQGGWGYTF
TRBV9	TRBJ2-6	NA	NA	TGTGCCAGCACCAGGCTAGGGGGACCTTATGGTGGGGCCAACGTCCTGACTTTC	CASTRLGGPYGGANVLTF
TRBV28	TRBJ2-1	NA	NA	TGTGCCAGCGCCGGTCCCCCCTTGGGGACTGACAATGAACAGTTCTTC	CASAGPPLGTDNEQFF
TRBV2	TRBJ2-2	TRBD1	NA	TGTGCCAGCAGCCCCGACCGACAGGGGGCATTCGGGGAGCTGTTTTTT	CASSPDRQGAFGELFF
TRBV29-1	TRBJ1-1	TRBD1	once	TGCAGCGTTGAGGGGGACAGTTTGAACACTGAAGCTTTCTTT	CSVEGDSLNTEAFF
TRBV6-6	TRBJ2-5	NA	NA	TGTGCCAGCAGTTACCAACGTGGTCGGGAGACCCAGTACTTC	CASSYQRGRETQYF
TRBV5-8	TRBJ1-5	NA	NA	TGTGCCAGCAGCTCCGGGGGGGCTAGCAATCAGCCCCAGCATTTT	CASSSGGASNQPQHF
TRBV7-2	TRBJ1-1	NA	few	TGTGCCAGCACCGCACCGGGACTAGGGCTGGAGAGAACTGAAGCTTTCTTT	CASTAPGLGLERTEAFF
TRBV7-6	TRBJ1-2	NA	NA	TGTGCCAGCAGCCCGCGGACAGTCTATGGCTACACCTTC	CASSPRTVYGYTF
TRBV27	TRBJ2-5	NA	NA	TGTGCCAGCACCAAACACCGCCAAGAGACCCAGTACTTC	CASTKHRQETQYF
TRBV7-3	TRBJ2-7	TRBD1	NA	TGTGCCAGCAGCCCCCAGACAGGGGTCCCCGGGATTGGATACTTC	CASSPQTGVPGIGYF
TRBV9	TRBJ2-3	NA	NA	TGTGCCAGCAGCGTCGGGGGCACAGATACGCAGTATTTT	CASSVGGTDTQYF
TRBV4-1	TRBJ1-2	NA	NA	TGCGCCAGCAGCCCCGGCGGTGGCTACACCTTC	CASSPGGGYTF
TRBV9	TRBJ1-4	NA	NA	TGTGCCAGCAGCGGGGGCATCCTGGGCGAAAAACTGTTTTTT	CASSGGILGEKLFF
TRBV6-1	TRBJ2-5	TRBD2	NA	TGTGCCAGCAGCCTCGGACTAGCGGGGTCAGAGACCCAGTACTTC	CASSLGLAGSETQYF
TRBV7-9	TRBJ1-2	TRBD1	NA	TGTGCCAGCAGCTTAGGGGACAGGGTCACCTATGGCTACACCTTC	CASSLGDRVTYGYTF
TRBV7-9	TRBJ1-1	NA	NA	TGTGCCAGCAGCTCTGCAGTTGGGAGCACTGAAGCTTTCTTT	CASSSAVGSTEAFF
TRBV5-5	TRBJ2-5	TRBD1	NA	TGTGCCAGCAGCCACCGGGACAGGGGGCGCGGGGAGACCCAGTACTTC	CASSHRDRGRGETQYF
TRBV5-1	TRBJ2-1	NA	NA	TGCGCCAGCAGTCTTACGGGCTCCTACAATGAGCAGTTCTTC	CASSLTGSYNEQFF
TRBV29-1	TRBJ2-7	NA	NA	TGCAGCGGGCGAGGGGGGGCGGGCGAGCAGTACTTC	CSGRGGAGEQYF
TRBV28	TRBJ2-3	TRBD2	NA	TGTGCCAGCAGTTTGGGACTAGCGGGGACCACAGATACGCAGTATTTT	CASSLGLAGTTDTQYF
TRBV2	TRBJ2-1	NA	NA	TGTGCCAGCAGTGCCCGGATCCGCGGGAAGTTCTTC	CASSARIRGKFF
TRBV7-2	TRBJ2-1	TRBD1	NA	TGTGCCAGCAGCCCGTCCGGGGACAGGGGAGGGGTGTATGAGCAGTTCTTC	CASSPSGDRGGVYEQFF
TRBV29-1	TRBJ1-4	NA	NA	TGCAGCGTTACGGTTGGTGAAAAACTGTTTTTT	CSVTVGEKLFF
TRBV2	TRBJ1-2	NA	NA	TGTGCCAGCAGTGAAACAGTGGGCTACACCTTC	CASSETVGYTF
TRBV28	TRBJ1-2	TRBD1	NA	TGTGCCAGCAGTTTGGGACAGGGCTATGGCTACACCTTC	CASSLGQGYGYTF
TRBV6-1	TRBJ2-4	TRBD2	NA	TGTGCCAGCACCGAACGGGGGGGAACCATTCAGTACTTC	CASTERGGTIQYF
TRBV18	TRBJ2-2	NA	NA	TGTGCCAGCTCACCACCTGTTGGAGGGCCCGGCACCGGGGAGCTGTTTTTT	CASSPPVGGPGTGELFF
TRBV27	TRBJ2-1	TRBD2	NA	TGTGCCAGCAGCCTCGGGGTTGGACTAGCGGGCCTCGGTGAGCAGTTCTTC	CASSLGVGLAGLGEQFF
TRBV27	TRBJ2-1	TRBD1	NA	TGTGCCAGCAGGACCGCCGGGACAGGGGGCCCTATCCGCAATGAGCAGTTCTTC	CASRTAGTGGPIRNEQFF
TRBV13	TRBJ2-1	NA	NA	TGTGCCAGCAGCACCCGGGACTGGCCTGGGGATGAGCAGTTCTTC	CASSTRDWPGDEQFF
TRBV4-2	TRBJ1-5	NA	NA	TGTGCCAGCAGCCAAGAGTTCGCGGATAATCAGCCCCAGCATTTT	CASSQEFADNQPQHF
TRBV18	TRBJ2-1	NA	NA	TGTGCCACCGGCACCCAGGGTTGGAGAAACAATGAGCAGTTCTTC	CATGTQGWRNNEQFF
TRBV7-9	TRBJ2-5	NA	NA	TGTGCCAGCAGCGCCACAGGGGGAGGGTACCAAGAGACCCAGTACTTC	CASSATGGGYQETQYF
TRBV27	TRBJ2-1	NA	NA	TGTGCCAGCAGTTTCCCCCGCGGGGCTAGCTCCTACAATGAGCAGTTCTTC	CASSFPRGASSYNEQFF